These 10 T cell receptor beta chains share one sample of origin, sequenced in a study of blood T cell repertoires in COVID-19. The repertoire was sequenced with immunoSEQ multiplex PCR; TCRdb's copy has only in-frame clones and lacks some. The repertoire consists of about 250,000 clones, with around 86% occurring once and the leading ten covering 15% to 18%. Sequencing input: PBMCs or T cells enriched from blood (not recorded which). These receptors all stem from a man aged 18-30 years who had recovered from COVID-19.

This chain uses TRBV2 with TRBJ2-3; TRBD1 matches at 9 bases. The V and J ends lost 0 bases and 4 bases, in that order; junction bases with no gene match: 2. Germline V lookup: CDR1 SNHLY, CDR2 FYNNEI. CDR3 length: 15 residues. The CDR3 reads CASSEARTGADTQYF. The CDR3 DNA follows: TGTGCCAGCAGTGAAGCTCGGACAGGGGCAGATACGCAGTATTTT.

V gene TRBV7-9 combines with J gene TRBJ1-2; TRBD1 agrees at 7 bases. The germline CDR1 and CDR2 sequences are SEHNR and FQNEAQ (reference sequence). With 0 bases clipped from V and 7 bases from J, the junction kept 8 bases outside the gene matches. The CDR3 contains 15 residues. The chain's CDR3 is CASSLALAGTAGYTF. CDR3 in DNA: TGTGCCAGCAGCTTAGCGCTGGCAGGGACAGCTGGCTACACCTTC.

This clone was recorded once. The CDR3 loop is CASSRTNLNQETQYF. As DNA, the CDR3 is TGCGCCAGCAGCAGGACTAACCTAAATCAAGAGACCCAGTACTTC. This chain uses TRBV4-1 with TRBJ2-5; D perhaps matches TRBD2 (6 bases). Trimming left V 5 bases short and J 2 bases short, with 15 bases between. The CDR3 contains 15 residues. Germline V gene data show CDR1 as MGHRA and CDR2 as YSYEKL.

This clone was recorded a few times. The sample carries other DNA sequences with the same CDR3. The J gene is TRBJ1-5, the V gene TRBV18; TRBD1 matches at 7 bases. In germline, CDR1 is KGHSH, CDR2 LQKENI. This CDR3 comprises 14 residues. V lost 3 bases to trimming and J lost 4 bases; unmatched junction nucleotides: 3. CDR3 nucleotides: TGTGCCAGCTCACCGGGGACAGCTAATCAGCCCCAGCATTTT. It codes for CASSPGTANQPQHF. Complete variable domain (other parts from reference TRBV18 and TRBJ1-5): NAGVMQNPRHLVRRRGQEARLRCSPMKGHSHVYWYRQLPEEGLKFMVYLQKENIIDESGMPKERFSAEFPKEGPSILRIQQVVRGDSAAYFCASSPGTANQPQHFGDGTRLSIL.

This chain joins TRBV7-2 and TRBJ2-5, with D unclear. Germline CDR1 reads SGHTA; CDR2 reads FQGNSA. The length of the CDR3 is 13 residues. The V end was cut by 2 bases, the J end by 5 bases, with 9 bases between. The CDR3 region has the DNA TGTGCCAGCAGCTTAAACTACGGGGAGACCCAGTACTTC. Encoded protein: CASSLNYGETQYF.

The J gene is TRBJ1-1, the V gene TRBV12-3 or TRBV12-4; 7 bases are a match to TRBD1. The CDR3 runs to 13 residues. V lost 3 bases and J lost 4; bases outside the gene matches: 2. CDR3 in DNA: TGTGCCAGCAGTTTCAACAGGGGCACTGAAGCTTTCTTT. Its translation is CASSFNRGTEAFF.

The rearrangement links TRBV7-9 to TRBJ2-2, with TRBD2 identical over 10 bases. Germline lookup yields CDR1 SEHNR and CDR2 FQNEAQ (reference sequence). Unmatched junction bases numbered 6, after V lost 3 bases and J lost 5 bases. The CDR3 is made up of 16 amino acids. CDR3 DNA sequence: TGTGCCAGCAGCTTGGCTAGCGGGAGTGTTACCGGGGAGCTGTTTTTT. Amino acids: CASSLASGSVTGELFF.

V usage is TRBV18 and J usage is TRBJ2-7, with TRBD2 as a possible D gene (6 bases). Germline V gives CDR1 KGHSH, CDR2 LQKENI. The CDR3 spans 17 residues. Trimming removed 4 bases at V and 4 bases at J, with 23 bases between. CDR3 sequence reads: CASSLGTGVVYEYEQYF. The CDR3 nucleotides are TGTGCCAGCTCACTGGGCACGGGAGTTGTTTACGAGTACGAGCAGTACTTC.

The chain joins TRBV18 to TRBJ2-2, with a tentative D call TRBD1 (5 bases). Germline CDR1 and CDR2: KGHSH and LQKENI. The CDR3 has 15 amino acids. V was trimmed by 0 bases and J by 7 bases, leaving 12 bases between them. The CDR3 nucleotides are TGTGCCAGCTCACCACCAGGCAGGGTCGTCGGGGAGCTGTTTTTT. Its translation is CASSPPGRVVGELFF. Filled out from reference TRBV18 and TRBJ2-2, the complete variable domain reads NAGVMQNPRHLVRRRGQEARLRCSPMKGHSHVYWYRQLPEEGLKFMVYLQKENIIDESGMPKERFSAEFPKEGPSILRIQQVVRGDSAAYFCASSPPGRVVGELFFGEGSRLTVL.

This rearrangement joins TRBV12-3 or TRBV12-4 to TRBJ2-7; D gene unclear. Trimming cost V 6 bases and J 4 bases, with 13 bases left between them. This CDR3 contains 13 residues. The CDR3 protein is CASSPTHTYEQYF. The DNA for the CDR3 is TGTGCCAGCAGCCCTACGCATACGTACGAGCAGTACTTC.